The sequence of this T cell receptor beta chain was determined in a study of shared clonotypes between healthy human individuals. The V end lost 2 bases, the J end lost 4 bases, and 11 bases lay between the germline ends. Per germline, CDR1 SGHAT and CDR2 FQNNGV. This CDR3 contains 14 residues. General observations from the study: At large depth, rarefaction still showed sorted-subset sequencing to be incomplete. In this cohort, only blood was sampled, and tissue repertoires likely differ.

As to this clone: The antigen is unknown.

TCRdb keeps only in-frame clones here, not all; method: immunoSEQ multiplex PCR. This sample has over a million clones, with about 80% found just once. The donor cohort consisted entirely of Caucasian adults residing in Nashville, Tennessee. The sequence was obtained from a man younger than 35 in good health. Some clones in this sample may be carry-over from other donors' samples. The chain links TRBV11-2 to TRBJ2-5; D is unresolved. Sequencing input: memory CD4+ T cells from PBMCs. Subset described: CD45RA-negative fraction. The CDR3 protein is CASSLFGPGETQYF. As DNA, the CDR3 is TGTGCCAGCAGCTTATTCGGACCCGGAGAGACCCAGTACTTC.